The clone carrying this TCR beta chain came up once. Antigen specificity is unknown. Researchers collected around 11 milliliters of peripheral blood from every single donor. The CDR3 is made up of 16 amino acids. Per the germline V gene, CDR1 is SQVTM and CDR2 is ANQGSEA. V lost 5 bases and J 4 bases, leaving 23 bases between the germline ends. The record originates from a study of blood T cells in healthy people across ages. Looking at the study overall: Template switching picked up about one barcoded beta molecule for each two T cells.

It was with a sample-barcoded 5' primer and a J-beta primer mix that a second PCR of about 6 to 12 cycles was run. No fewer than 3 million CDR3-containing paired-end reads came from each sample. TCRdb analysed the 5' RACE reads with MiXCR anew, one entry per CDR3 protein. The sample includes about 830,000 distinct CDR3 sequences, more than 45% seen only once; the top ten take 20% to 25%. Study-level results: Unknown CMV status may confound age-related changes in expanded clones.

The clonotype was recovered from a young man in good health. The rearrangement joins TRBV29-1 to TRBJ1-2, with D maybe TRBD1 (5 bases). Sample: blood. CDR3: CSVYLGVLGGSYGYTF. CDR3 in DNA: TGCAGCGTTTACTTGGGTGTTTTGGGGGGTTCCTATGGCTACACCTTC.